This TCR beta chain was profiled in a study of cytomegalovirus exposure and HLA in healthy donors. General study results and limits: A subsequent analysis found that TCR clusters from the first cohort also tended to co-occur in the 120 or so validation repertoires, with 90% to 95% of cluster scores above 0. Rare sequences made up most TCRs, while some public TCRs were found in many donors. The classifier reportedly diagnosed cytomegalovirus status with high sensitivity and specificity.

The method was immunoSEQ multiplex PCR; TCRdb's version includes in-frame clones alone and lacks a portion of them. Of a few hundred thousand clones listed, approximately 90% were seen once; the top ten hold more than 0.8%. The donors belonged to the approximately 120-subject validation cohort, separate from the roughly 600-subject first cohort. Details on this clone: The antigen is undetermined.

Germline CDR1 reads SGDLS; CDR2 reads YYNGEE. This CDR3 is built from 16 residues. V dropped 0 bases and J dropped 3; count of bases not matched to a gene: 7. V gene TRBV9 combines with J gene TRBJ2-7; 9 bases align to TRBD1. The clonotype comes from a woman aged 18 to 35 in good health and CMV-seronegative. Sequencing was done on a sample of PBMCs. As DNA, the CDR3 is TGTGCCAGCAGCGTAGCCGACAGGGGGGGAGTCTACGAGCAGTACTTC. Its protein product is CASSVADRGGVYEQYF. Full variable domain (outside the CDR3, taken from reference TRBV9 and TRBJ2-7): DSGVTQTPKHLITATGQRVTLRCSPRSGDLSVYWYQQSLDQGLQFLIQYYNGEERAKGNILERFSAQQFPDLHSELNLSSLELGDSALYFCASSVADRGGVYEQYFGPGTRLTVT.